The 28 T cell receptor beta chains reported below all come from one sample, sequenced in a study of blood T cells in healthy people across ages. Through a sample-barcoded 5' primer and a J-beta primer mix, a second PCR was run for about 6 to 11 cycles. TCRdb analysed the 5' RACE reads with MiXCR anew, one entry per CDR3 protein. The data hold around 520,000 distinct CDR3 sequences, with about 28% observed a single time. These data were also reused for a study on T cells of mothers and their children.

Sequencing input: blood. These receptors were obtained from a boy between 2 and 10 years old in good health.

V usage is TRBV27 and J usage is TRBJ1-3; D possibly corresponds to TRBD1 (5 bases). Germline values: CDR1 MNHEY, CDR2 SMNVEV (reference sequence). The CDR3 runs 16 residues. Trimming removed 7 bases from V and 3 bases from J, with 19 bases in between. Here the CDR3 reads CASKSIRGTSGNTIYF. CDR3 sequence (DNA): TGTGCCAGCAAATCGATTCGAGGGACGAGTGGAAACACCATATATTTT.

This clonotype has only a few counts. The chain is built from TRBV10-3 and TRBJ2-5, with TRBD1 identical over 9 bases. Judging by the DNA end, TRBJ2-7 fits better; the J call may be wrong. CDR1 is ENHRY and CDR2 is SYGVKD in the germline V gene. The CDR3 is 14 amino acids. Here the CDR3 reads CAISTGQGTHEQYF. The DNA of the CDR3 is TGTGCCATCTCTACGGGACAGGGCACCCACGAGCAGTACTTC.

The chain combines TRBV4-1 with TRBJ1-4; perhaps TRBD1 as D (5 bases). Germline assignment: CDR1 MGHRA and CDR2 YSYEKL. Trimming shortened V by 3 bases and J by 7 bases, and 15 bases separated the two germline ends. The CDR3 runs 15 residues. The CDR3 nucleotides read TGCGCCAGCAGCCAGGGTACAGGCCGGCTTGAAAAACTGTTTTTT. Amino acids: CASSQGTGRLEKLFF.

V and J are TRBV7-8 and TRBJ2-3; D unresolved. In germline, CDR1 is SGHVS, CDR2 FQNEAQ. The V and J ends lost 2 bases and 0 bases respectively, with 6 bases between them. This CDR3 is built from 14 residues. The CDR3 loop reads CASSLLDSTDTQYF. The CDR3, as DNA: TGTGCCAGCAGCTTACTGGACAGCACAGATACGCAGTATTTT. Filled out from reference TRBV7-8 and TRBJ2-3, the complete variable domain reads GAGVSQSPRYKVAKRGQDVALRCDPISGHVSLFWYQQALGQGPEFLTYFQNEAQLDKSGLPSDRFFAERPEGSVSTLKIQRTQQEDSAVYLCASSLLDSTDTQYFGPGTRLTVL.

The V gene is TRBV15, the J gene TRBJ1-4; no firm D call. The CDR3 has 16 residues. V was cut by 3 bases and J by 0 bases, with 11 bases left in between. The germline gives CDR1 LNHNV, CDR2 YYDKDF (reference sequence). The CDR3 DNA reads as TGTGCCACCAGCAGGGGAGACCGTTCAACTAATGAAAAACTGTTTTTT. Translated, it gives CATSRGDRSTNEKLFF.

The genes are TRBV20-1 and TRBJ1-4; tentatively, D is TRBD1 (5 bases). Trimming removed 0 bases from V and 8 bases from J, with 16 bases in between. The CDR3 totals 15 residues. Germline V gives CDR1 DFQATT, CDR2 SNEGSKA (reference sequence). CDR3 sequence (DNA): TGCAGTGCTAGAGATTGGGGGATGGGGGACGAAAAACTGTTTTTT. It encodes CSARDWGMGDEKLFF.

CDR3 in amino acids: CSVILRKLQETQYF. The CDR3 DNA reads as TGCAGCGTTATATTACGGAAACTACAAGAGACCCAGTACTTC. The rearrangement uses TRBV29-1 and TRBJ2-5; D is ambiguous. CDR1 is SQVTM, CDR2 ANQGSEA, per germline. The CDR3 contains 14 residues. V was clipped by 5 bases and J by 2 bases, with 15 bases between them. The variable domain in full, with the rest retrieved from reference TRBV29-1 and TRBJ2-5, is SAVISQKPSRDICQRGTSLTIQCQVDSQVTMMFWYRQQPGQSLTLIATANQGSEATYESGFVIDKFPISRPNLTFSTLTVSNMSPEDSSIYLCSVILRKLQETQYFGPGTRLLVL.

The gene calls are TRBV4-1 and TRBJ1-1, with unresolved D. The V end lost 0 bases, the J end lost 1 base, and 9 bases lay between the germline ends. Germline-derived CDR1 and CDR2 are MGHRA and YSYEKL. The CDR3 sequence is 15 residues long. The CDR3 here is CASSQDPDSNTEAFF. CDR3 in DNA: TGCGCCAGCAGCCAAGATCCCGACTCGAACACTGAAGCTTTCTTT.

This chain uses TRBV5-1 with TRBJ2-1, with D unresolved. Deletions cut 1 base from V and 5 bases from J, with 7 bases between. CDR1 SGHRS and CDR2 YFSETQ come from the germline V gene. This CDR3 has 13 residues. CDR3 sequence (DNA): TGCGCCAGCAGCTTGCGTCCCCACAATGAGCAGTTCTTC. It is translated as CASSLRPHNEQFF.

The chain combines TRBV30 with TRBJ2-5, with 7 bases identical to TRBD2. Germline lookup yields CDR1 GTSNPN and CDR2 SVGIG (reference sequence). J was trimmed by 3 bases and V by 1 base; bases with no gene match: 5. CDR3 length: 14 amino acids. The CDR3 protein is CAWSDRTREETQYF. As DNA, the CDR3 is TGTGCCTGGAGTGACCGGACTAGGGAAGAGACCCAGTACTTC.

The rearrangement uses TRBV20-1 and TRBJ1-2; TRBD1 is a possible D gene (5 bases). The CDR3 loop spans 14 amino acids. The V gene's germline CDR1 is DFQATT and CDR2 SNEGSKA (reference sequence). V dropped 5 bases and J dropped 3 bases, with 16 bases sitting between them. The CDR3: CSAPRGGLDYGYTF. DNA for the CDR3: TGCAGTGCTCCCCGCGGGGGACTAGACTATGGCTACACCTTC.

CDR3 sequence reads: CASSRGPYGTQYF. Here the CDR3 DNA reads TGTGCCAGCAGTAGGGGGCCTTACGGGACCCAGTACTTC. This rearrangement joins TRBV12-3 or TRBV12-4 to TRBJ2-5, with 7 positions matching TRBD1. The CDR3 contains 13 residues. V gave up 5 bases and J gave up 7 bases; unmatched junction bases: 7.

The table lists this clonotype with a few counts. This chain uses TRBV7-7 with TRBJ2-5; 12 nucleotides align to TRBD2. The CDR3 has 16 amino acids. The germline V gene has CDR1 SSHAT and CDR2 FNYEAQ (reference sequence). The J segment lost 4 bases and the V segment lost 5 bases, leaving 8 bases of the junction unmatched. The DNA for the CDR3 is TGTGCCAGCAGCCCAGTCAGGACTAGCGGGACAGAGACCCAGTACTTC. Translation gives CASSPVRTSGTETQYF.

The J gene is TRBJ2-2, the V gene TRBV6-5; D unclear. Germline V gene data show CDR1 as MNHEY and CDR2 as SVGAGI. The CDR3 contains 12 residues. Trimming took off 6 bases at V and 6 bases at J, with 8 bases between the two ends. The CDR3 spells CASRVGAGELFF. For the CDR3, the DNA is TGTGCCAGCAGGGTTGGGGCCGGGGAGCTGTTTTTT.

In this sample, this clonotype turned up once. This chain links TRBV6-5 with TRBJ2-4; perhaps TRBD2 as D (6 bases). Germline V gene data show CDR1 as MNHEY and CDR2 as SVGAGI. Trimming cost V 6 bases and J 8 bases, with 23 bases left between them. This CDR3 spans 16 amino acids. This chain's CDR3 is CASRRDLASGGDIQYF. The CDR3 DNA reads as TGTGCCAGCAGAAGGGACTTAGCGAGTGGTGGAGACATTCAGTACTTC.

This sequence joins TRBV29-1 and TRBJ2-7, with D unclear. V was pared by 4 bases and J by 1 base, with 11 bases between. Germline V CDR1 and CDR2: SQVTM, ANQGSEA. This CDR3 has 13 residues. The CDR3: CSVVMTASYEQYF. CDR3 DNA: TGCAGCGTTGTCATGACGGCATCCTACGAGCAGTACTTC.

The chain joins TRBV12-3 or TRBV12-4 to TRBJ1-2; D gene unclear. The CDR3 is made up of 13 amino acids. V lost 4 bases and J lost 6, with 12 bases in between. The CDR3 is CASSSPFTNGYTF. The CDR3 DNA reads as TGTGCCAGCAGTTCTCCCTTCACTAATGGCTACACCTTC.

V usage is TRBV10-3 and J usage is TRBJ1-4; the match to TRBD1 covers 8 bases. The length of the CDR3 is 14 residues. V shed 2 bases and J 8 bases; nucleotides not matched to a gene: 4. CDR1 and CDR2 (germline): ENHRY, SYGVKD. As DNA, the CDR3 is TGTGCCATCAGTGAGGGACAGGGTCGGGAAAAACTGTTTTTT. This sequence encodes CAISEGQGREKLFF.

This chain joins TRBV5-5 and TRBJ1-2; D is ambiguous. The CDR3 is 15 residues long. Germline CDR1 is SGHKS and CDR2 is YYEKEE (reference sequence). Trimming took 0 bases from V and 4 from J, leaving 13 bases between them. The CDR3 DNA is TGTGCCAGCAGCTTGGGGTCTTGGGGTCTCTATGGCTACACCTTC. Translation: CASSLGSWGLYGYTF.

This chain links TRBV7-9 with TRBJ2-7; no reliable D call. The CDR3 is made up of 12 amino acids. Germline V gene sequence: CDR1 SEHNR, CDR2 FQNEAQ (reference sequence). Trimming took off 5 bases at V and 0 bases at J, with 5 bases between the two ends. The chain's CDR3 is CASSAASYEQYF. The CDR3 coding sequence is TGTGCCAGCAGCGCCGCCTCCTACGAGCAGTACTTC. The entire variable domain, with the rest obtained from reference TRBV7-9 and TRBJ2-7, is as follows: DTGVSQNPRHKITKRGQNVTFRCDPISEHNRLYWYRQTLGQGPEFLTYFQNEAQLEKSRLLSDRFSAERPKGSFSTLEIQRTEQGDSAMYLCASSAASYEQYFGPGTRLTVT.

This chain uses TRBV5-1 with TRBJ2-2, with 7 bases aligning to TRBD1. V was clipped by 1 base and J by 5 bases; unmatched bases: 2. Per germline, CDR1 SGHRS and CDR2 YFSETQ. This CDR3 is 14 amino acids long. Here the CDR3 reads CASSLMDRTGELFF. DNA of the CDR3: TGCGCCAGCAGCTTGATGGACAGGACCGGGGAGCTGTTTTTT.

The chain combines TRBV10-3 with TRBJ2-7, with 12 positions matching TRBD2. The J segment lost 1 base and the V segment lost 5 bases, leaving 12 bases of the junction unmatched. Germline CDR1 is ENHRY and CDR2 is SYGVKD. The CDR3 spans 18 residues. The DNA for the CDR3 is TGTGCCATCAGTAGAGGGCTAGCGGGGGGGCCGAGGTCCTACGAGCAGTACTTC. Residues: CAISRGLAGGPRSYEQYF.

The rearrangement joins TRBV5-4 to TRBJ2-1, with a weak D call TRBD1 (6 bases). The CDR3 length is 14 residues. The germline V and J ends were trimmed by 4 bases and 3 bases, with 11 bases remaining between them. CDR1 is SGHNT, CDR2 YYREEE, per germline (reference sequence). CDR3 nucleotides: TGTGCCAGCAGCGATCTGACAGGCTACAATGAGCAGTTCTTC. It translates to CASSDLTGYNEQFF.

This clonotype was observed a handful of times. The chain employs TRBV6-5 and TRBJ2-7; D perhaps matches TRBD2 (6 bases). From germline, CDR1 is MNHEY and CDR2 SVGAGI. This CDR3 spans 12 amino acids. V was shortened by 8 bases and J by 4 bases, with 12 bases between the two germline ends. In nucleotides, the CDR3 is TGTGCCAGCGGAGCGGGTGGTTACGAGCAGTACTTC. Its protein is CASGAGGYEQYF.

The chain links TRBV11-3 to TRBJ1-5, with D uncertain. CDR1 is SGHNT and CDR2 is YENEEA in the germline V gene. This CDR3 comprises 19 residues. Trimming removed 0 bases from V and 2 bases from J, with 20 bases in between. CDR3 in DNA: TGTGCCAGCAGCTTAGATCACGCGGAAGGGAATGGGCGCAATCAGCCCCAGCATTTT. Translating it yields CASSLDHAEGNGRNQPQHF. The full variable domain, its missing parts supplied by reference TRBV11-3 and TRBJ1-5, is EAGVVQSPRYKIIEKKQPVAFWCNPISGHNTLYWYLQNLGQGPELLIRYENEEAVDDSQLPKDRFSAERLKGVDSTLKIQPAELGDSAVYLCASSLDHAEGNGRNQPQHFGDGTRLSIL.

This clonotype was detected only a few times. The rearrangement links TRBV10-3 to TRBJ2-1; 10 nucleotides match TRBD2. The CDR3 extends over 15 amino acids. Trimming removed 6 bases from V and 5 bases from J; junction bases left unmatched: 7. Germline-derived CDR1 and CDR2 are ENHRY and SYGVKD. Here the CDR3 reads CAIRLAGGGNNEQFF. The CDR3 DNA reads TGTGCCATCAGATTAGCGGGAGGAGGGAACAATGAGCAGTTCTTC.

The gene calls are TRBV7-9 and TRBJ2-3; D tentatively fits TRBD1 or TRBD2 (6 bases each). With 8 bases removed from V and 6 bases from J, the gap between germline ends came to 21 bases. Germline assignment: CDR1 SEHNR and CDR2 FQNEAQ (reference sequence). The CDR3 has 15 residues. The CDR3 is CASLPLEGVMDTQYF. CDR3 in DNA: TGTGCCAGCCTCCCCCTGGAGGGGGTAATGGATACGCAGTATTTT.

About this clonotype itself: At one end, the junction sequence differs from germline, possibly due to a read error. The chain is built from TRBV10-2 and TRBJ2-1, with unresolved D. Germline-derived CDR1 and CDR2 are WSHSY and SAAADI. The CDR3 runs 13 residues. CDR3: CTSSESINNEQFF. DNA of the CDR3: TGCACCAGCAGTGAGTCTATAAACAATGAGCAGTTCTTC.